This TCR beta chain was documented in a study of blood T cell repertoires in COVID-19. V shed 2 bases and J shed 3 bases, with 13 bases lying between them. The length of the CDR3 is 15 residues. CDR1 and CDR2 (germline): SGHAT, FQNNGV. This table comes from immunoSEQ multiplex PCR, and its TCRdb copy is limited to in-frame clones, with some not included. This sample carries around 230,000 clones, roughly 80% of them seen once, and the ten largest clones take roughly 10%. This sequence originates from an elderly woman with acute or convalescent COVID-19. The rearrangement links TRBV11-2 to TRBJ1-2; weak D call: TRBD1 (6 bases). What was sequenced was peripheral blood. The CDR3 is CASSLLSRGYYGYTF. The CDR3 region has the DNA TGTGCCAGCAGCTTACTGAGCAGGGGCTACTATGGCTACACCTTC.